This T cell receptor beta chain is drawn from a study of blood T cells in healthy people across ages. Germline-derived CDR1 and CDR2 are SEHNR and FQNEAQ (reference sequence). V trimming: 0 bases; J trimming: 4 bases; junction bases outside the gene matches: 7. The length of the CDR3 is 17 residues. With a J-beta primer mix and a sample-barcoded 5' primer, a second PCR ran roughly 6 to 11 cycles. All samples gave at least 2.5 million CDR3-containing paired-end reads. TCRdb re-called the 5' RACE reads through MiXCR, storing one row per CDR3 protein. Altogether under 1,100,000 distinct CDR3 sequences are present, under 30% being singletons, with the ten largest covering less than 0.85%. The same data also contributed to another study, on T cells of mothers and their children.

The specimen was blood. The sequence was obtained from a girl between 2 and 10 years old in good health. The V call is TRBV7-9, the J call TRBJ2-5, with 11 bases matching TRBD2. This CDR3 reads CASSLAITSGRGETQYF. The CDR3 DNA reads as TGTGCCAGCAGCTTAGCGATAACTAGCGGGAGAGGAGAGACCCAGTACTTC.